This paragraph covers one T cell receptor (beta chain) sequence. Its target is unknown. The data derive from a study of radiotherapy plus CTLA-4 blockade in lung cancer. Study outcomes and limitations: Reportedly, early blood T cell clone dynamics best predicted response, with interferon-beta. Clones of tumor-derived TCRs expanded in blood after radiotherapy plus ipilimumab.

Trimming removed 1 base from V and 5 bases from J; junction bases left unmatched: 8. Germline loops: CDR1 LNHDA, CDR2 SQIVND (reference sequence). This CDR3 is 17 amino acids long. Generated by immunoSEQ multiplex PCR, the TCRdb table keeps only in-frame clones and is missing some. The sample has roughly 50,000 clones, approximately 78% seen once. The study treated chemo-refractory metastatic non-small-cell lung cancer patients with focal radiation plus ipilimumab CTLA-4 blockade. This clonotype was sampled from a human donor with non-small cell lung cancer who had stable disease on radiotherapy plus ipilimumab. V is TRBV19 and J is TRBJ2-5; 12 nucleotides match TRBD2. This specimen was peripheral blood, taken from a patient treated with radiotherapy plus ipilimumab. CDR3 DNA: TGTGCCAGTAGTATAGGACTAGCGGGAGTGAGGCCGGAGACCCAGTACTTC. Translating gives CASSIGLAGVRPETQYF.